These 27 T cell receptor beta chains came from one sample sequenced in a study of CD8 T cells in Susac syndrome. RNA in amounts of roughly 0.5 to 1 ug was reverse transcribed with random hexamers. TCRdb independently ran MiXCR on the immunoSEQ multiplex PCR reads; one entry per CDR3 protein. In the table there are around 180,000 distinct CDR3 sequences, about 94% of which are singletons. Sequenced sample: CD4+ T cells from PBMCs. These receptors were obtained from a human donor with multiple sclerosis.

V gene TRBV7-2 combines with J gene TRBJ2-7, with a tentative D call TRBD2 (5 bases). Trimming shortened V by 5 bases and J by 9 bases, and 17 bases separated the two germline ends. Germline values: CDR1 SGHTA, CDR2 FQGNSA. The CDR3 is 13 amino acids. The CDR3 reads CASSLESGEVQYF. The DNA of the CDR3 is TGTGCCAGCAGCCTAGAGTCCGGGGAAGTGCAGTACTTC.

V usage is TRBV5-4 and J usage is TRBJ2-7; 7 nucleotides line up with TRBD1. The germline gives CDR1 SGHNT, CDR2 YYREEE (reference sequence). The J segment lost 3 bases and the V segment lost 3 bases, leaving 3 bases of the junction unmatched. This CDR3 is built from 13 residues. CDR3 nucleotides: TGTGCCAGCAGCTACGGGACAGTCTACGAGCAGTACTTC. Its protein product is CASSYGTVYEQYF.

This chain connects TRBV2 to TRBJ1-2; no reliable D call. The germline gives CDR1 SNHLY, CDR2 FYNNEI. CDR3 length equals 11 residues. Deletions cut 7 bases from V and 10 bases from J, with 13 bases between. CDR3 sequence: CASMGIGYYTF. CDR3 in DNA: TGTGCCAGCATGGGAATTGGATACTACACCTTC.

The chain links TRBV7-9 to TRBJ1-1; 10 nucleotides match TRBD1. Germline V gene data show CDR1 as SEHNR and CDR2 as FQNEAQ (reference sequence). Trimming cost V 5 bases and J 4 bases; bases outside gene matches: 13. The CDR3 sequence is 17 residues long. DNA for the CDR3: TGTGCCAGCAGCCCGCCGGGACAGGGGCCTTGGGGCACTGAAGCTTTCTTT. Its protein is CASSPPGQGPWGTEAFF.

J is TRBJ2-1 and V is TRBV12-3 or TRBV12-4, with a possible D match to TRBD2 (7 bases). This CDR3 contains 14 residues. With 5 bases removed from V and 6 bases from J, the gap between germline ends came to 14 bases. For the CDR3, the DNA is TGTGCCAGCAGTCTCGGGGGGCCCACCAATGAGCAGTTCTTC. Its translation is CASSLGGPTNEQFF.

The chain links TRBV12-3 or TRBV12-4 to TRBJ1-6; 8 bases align to TRBD1. The CDR3 spans 13 residues. Trimming removed 5 bases from V and 7 bases from J; junction bases left unmatched: 1. CDR3 DNA sequence: TGTGCCAGCAGTCGACAGGGGAATTCACCCCTCCACTTT. This codes for CASSRQGNSPLHF.

The V gene is TRBV7-9, the J gene TRBJ1-1; the D is unclear. The germline V and J ends were trimmed by 2 bases and 1 base, with 8 bases remaining between them. The CDR3 spans 14 residues. Germline-derived CDR1 and CDR2 are SEHNR and FQNEAQ (reference sequence). The CDR3 sequence: CASSLTRSNTEAFF. The DNA for the CDR3 is TGTGCCAGCAGCTTAACCAGGTCGAACACTGAAGCTTTCTTT.

The V gene is TRBV7-9, the J gene TRBJ2-7; maybe TRBD1 (6 bases). CDR1 and CDR2 (germline): SEHNR, FQNEAQ (reference sequence). The CDR3 covers 14 residues. Deletions cut 3 bases from V and 2 bases from J, with 11 bases between. CDR3 coding DNA: TGTGCCAGCAGCTTGGACAGCCGAGCCTACGAGCAGTACTTC. Its translation is CASSLDSRAYEQYF.

The chain combines TRBV30 with TRBJ1-6, with TRBD1 matching over 7 bases. CDR1 is GTSNPN, CDR2 SVGIG, per germline (reference sequence). V was clipped by 2 bases and J by 8 bases; unmatched bases: 3. The CDR3 has 13 amino acids. As DNA, the CDR3 is TGTGCCTGGAGTTTGCAGGGGGATTCACCCCTCCACTTT. Protein: CAWSLQGDSPLHF.

The CDR3 nucleotides read TGTGCCAGCAGCTTAGGTCGGGGTTCGGGAAATCAGCCCCAGCATTTT. Translated, it gives CASSLGRGSGNQPQHF. The chain uses TRBV13 and TRBJ1-5; D is unclear. This CDR3 is 16 amino acids long. The ends were cut back, 0 bases at V and 4 bases at J, with 13 bases in the middle. In germline, CDR1 is PRHDT, CDR2 FYEKMQ (reference sequence).

To note about this clonotype: One end of the junction fails to match germline, which may point to a read error. The J gene is TRBJ2-3, the V gene TRBV5-1; 9 bases are a match to TRBD1. CDR1 and CDR2 (germline): SGHRS, YFSETQ. The CDR3 length is 14 residues. CDR3 loop: CASSLQGAQDTRYF. CDR3 nucleotide sequence: TGCGCCAGCAGCTTACAGGGGGCACAAGATACGCGGTATTTT.

This clonotype was seen only once. The chain links TRBV3-1 to TRBJ1-5; unclear D gene. CDR3 size: 15 residues. CDR1 is LGHDT, CDR2 YNNKEL, per germline (reference sequence). V was shortened by 1 base and J by 4 bases, with 11 bases between the two germline ends. In DNA form, the CDR3 reads TGTGCCAGCAGCCAAGGGAATAGGCTAAATCAGCCCCAGCATTTT. It is translated as CASSQGNRLNQPQHF.

J is TRBJ2-5 and V is TRBV3-1; 8 bases agree with TRBD1. V shed 1 base and J 2 bases; nucleotides not matched to a gene: 3. The CDR3 is 15 residues long. Germline CDR1 LGHDT, CDR2 YNNKEL (reference sequence). CDR3 sequence (DNA): TGTGCCAGCAGCCAAGTTGGGACAGGACAAGAGACCCAGTACTTC. Protein product: CASSQVGTGQETQYF.

The V call is TRBV29-1, the J call TRBJ1-1; maybe TRBD1 (6 bases). The germline CDR1 and CDR2 sequences are SQVTM and ANQGSEA. This CDR3 comprises 14 residues. The V end lost 7 bases, the J end lost 0 bases, and 15 bases lay between the germline ends. In DNA form, the CDR3 reads TGCAGCGCGACCCGGGACAAGTTGAACACTGAAGCTTTCTTT. Amino acid sequence: CSATRDKLNTEAFF.

This clonotype was found once. The chain employs TRBV29-1 and TRBJ2-5; 7 bases line up with TRBD1. CDR1 and CDR2 (germline): SQVTM, ANQGSEA. Trimming removed 4 bases from V and 1 base from J; junction bases left unmatched: 3. CDR3 length equals 13 residues. The CDR3 reads CSVARTGQETQYF. The DNA for the CDR3 is TGCAGCGTTGCTAGGACAGGCCAAGAGACCCAGTACTTC.

This sequence joins TRBV29-1 and TRBJ1-2, with D uncertain. V lost 6 bases and J lost 1, with 6 bases in between. The CDR3 spans 11 residues. In germline, CDR1 is SQVTM, CDR2 ANQGSEA. This chain's CDR3 is CSVTFNYGYTF. The CDR3 coding sequence is TGCAGCGTGACATTTAACTATGGCTACACCTTC.

The chain joins TRBV10-3 to TRBJ1-4, with D perhaps matching TRBD1 (6 bases). CDR3 length equals 13 residues. Trimming shortened V by 10 bases and J by 8 bases, and 17 bases separated the two germline ends. Germline-derived CDR1 and CDR2 are ENHRY and SYGVKD. The CDR3 region has the DNA TGTGCCACCACGGGGGGGGCTGGGGAAAAACTGTTTTTT. Amino acid sequence: CATTGGAGEKLFF.

The chain carries TRBV29-1 and TRBJ2-2; 10 nucleotides align to TRBD2. The V and J ends lost 5 bases and 1 base, in that order; junction bases with no gene match: 10. Per the germline V gene, CDR1 is SQVTM and CDR2 is ANQGSEA. This CDR3 has 17 residues. In nucleotides, the CDR3 is TGCAGCGTTCCCAGCGGGGGGGCCAACGTGAACACCGGGGAGCTGTTTTTT. Residues: CSVPSGGANVNTGELFF.

This chain uses TRBV20-1 with TRBJ1-2; D is unclear. This CDR3 spans 10 amino acids. V was shortened by 4 bases and J by 3 bases, with 3 bases between the two germline ends. Germline values: CDR1 DFQATT, CDR2 SNEGSKA (reference sequence). The CDR3: CSAKDYGYTF. The CDR3 DNA is TGCAGTGCTAAGGACTATGGCTACACCTTC.

V usage is TRBV9 and J usage is TRBJ2-3; 7 positions match TRBD2. V trimming: 0 bases; J trimming: 0 bases; junction bases outside the gene matches: 7. Germline lookup yields CDR1 SGDLS and CDR2 YYNGEE. CDR3 length equals 17 residues. CDR3 in amino acids: CASSVEPTSSSTDTQYF. The DNA for the CDR3 is TGTGCCAGCAGCGTAGAGCCGACTAGCAGTAGCACAGATACGCAGTATTTT.

V usage is TRBV14 and J usage is TRBJ1-1, with D maybe TRBD1 (6 bases). Germline V gives CDR1 SGHDN, CDR2 FVKESK. The CDR3 runs to 19 residues. V gave up 4 bases and J gave up 1 base, with 25 bases separating them. The CDR3: CASSLTWRSPGQTNTEAFF. The CDR3 nucleotides are TGTGCCAGCAGCCTCACGTGGCGATCACCGGGACAAACGAACACTGAAGCTTTCTTT. Complete variable domain (other parts from reference TRBV14 and TRBJ1-1): EAGVTQFPSHSVIEKGQTVTLRCDPISGHDNLYWYRRVMGKEIKFLLHFVKESKQDESGMPNNRFLAERTGGTYSTLKVQPAELEDSGVYFCASSLTWRSPGQTNTEAFFGQGTRLTVV.

The chain recombines TRBV27 with TRBJ2-3, with D perhaps TRBD2 (5 bases). V dropped 0 bases and J dropped 6 bases, with 7 bases sitting between them. The germline V gene has CDR1 MNHEY and CDR2 SMNVEV (reference sequence). This CDR3 is built from 13 residues. CDR3 coding DNA: TGTGCCAGCAGTTTATCAGAGGGCGATACGCAGTATTTT. Protein: CASSLSEGDTQYF.

The chain joins TRBV10-3 to TRBJ2-3; 8 bases fit TRBD2. J gave up 6 bases and V 4 bases, and 0 bases lay outside the gene matches. The CDR3 contains 12 residues. Germline V CDR1 and CDR2: ENHRY, SYGVKD. This chain's CDR3 is CAISGLADTQYF. DNA of the CDR3: TGTGCCATCAGTGGACTAGCGGATACGCAGTATTTT.

This clonotype showed up just once. The chain combines TRBV5-1 with TRBJ2-5; 12 bases agree with TRBD1. V lost 3 bases and J lost 5; bases outside the gene matches: 5. CDR3 length: 15 amino acids. Germline assignment: CDR1 SGHRS and CDR2 YFSETQ. The CDR3 DNA is TGCGCCAGCAGCTCGGGACAGGGGGCGCAGGAGACCCAGTACTTC. The encoded protein is CASSSGQGAQETQYF.

The V and J genes are TRBV20-1 and TRBJ1-3, with 7 bases lining up with TRBD1. Trimming took 6 bases from V and 0 from J; bases not matched to a gene: 5. The CDR3 loop spans 14 amino acids. Germline V gene data show CDR1 as DFQATT and CDR2 as SNEGSKA (reference sequence). The CDR3 DNA reads TGCAGTGCCACCGGGACAGCCTCTGGAAACACCATATATTTT. It yields the protein CSATGTASGNTIYF.

The chain links TRBV30 to TRBJ2-7, with D uncertain. Germline V gene data show CDR1 as GTSNPN and CDR2 as SVGIG (reference sequence). The CDR3 totals 15 residues. Trimming shortened V by 4 bases and J by 1 base, and 17 bases separated the two germline ends. The CDR3: CAWTGGPLSSYEQYF. In DNA, the CDR3 is TGTGCCTGGACAGGTGGACCACTCTCTTCCTACGAGCAGTACTTC.

The V gene is TRBV7-2, the J gene TRBJ1-1, with D uncertain. CDR3 length equals 14 residues. Germline V lookup: CDR1 SGHTA, CDR2 FQGNSA. Trimming left V 5 bases short and J 3 bases short, with 13 bases between. The CDR3 spells CASSPIEEDTEAFF. The CDR3 DNA sequence: TGTGCCAGCAGCCCCATCGAGGAGGACACTGAAGCTTTCTTT.